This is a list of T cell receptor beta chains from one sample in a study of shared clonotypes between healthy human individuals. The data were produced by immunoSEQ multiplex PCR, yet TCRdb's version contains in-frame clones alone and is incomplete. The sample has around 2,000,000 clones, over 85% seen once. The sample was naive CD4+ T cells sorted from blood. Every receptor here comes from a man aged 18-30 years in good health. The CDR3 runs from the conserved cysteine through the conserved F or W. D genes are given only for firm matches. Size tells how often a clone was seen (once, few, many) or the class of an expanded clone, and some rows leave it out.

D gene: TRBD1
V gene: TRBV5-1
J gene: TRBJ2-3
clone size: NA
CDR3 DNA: TGCGCCAGCAGCCGTCGACAGGGCGCAGATACGCAGTATTTT
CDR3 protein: CASSRRQGADTQYF

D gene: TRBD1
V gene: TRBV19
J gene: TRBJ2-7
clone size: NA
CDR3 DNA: TGTGCCAGTAGTAGCTCCGGGACAGCTTACGAGCAGTACTTC
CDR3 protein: CASSSSGTAYEQYF

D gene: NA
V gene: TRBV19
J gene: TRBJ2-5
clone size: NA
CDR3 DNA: TGTGCCAGTAGTATAGAGGGAGAGACCCAGTACTTC
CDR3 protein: CASSIEGETQYF

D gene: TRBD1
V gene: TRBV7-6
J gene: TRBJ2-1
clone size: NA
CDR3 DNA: TGTGCCAGCAGCTTATTGGACAGGAAGAACAATGAGCAGTTCTTC
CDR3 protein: CASSLLDRKNNEQFF

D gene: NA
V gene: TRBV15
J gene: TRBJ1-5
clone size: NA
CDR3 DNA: TGTGCCACCAGCAGTCAATCGGATAGCAATCAGCCCCAGCATTTT
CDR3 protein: CATSSQSDSNQPQHF

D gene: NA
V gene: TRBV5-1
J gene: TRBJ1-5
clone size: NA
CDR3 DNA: TGCGCCAGCAGCTTGGGGGGCGAAGATCAGCCCCAGCATTTT
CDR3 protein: CASSLGGEDQPQHF

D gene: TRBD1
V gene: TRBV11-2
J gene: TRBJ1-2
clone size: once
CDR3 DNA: TGTGCCAGCAGCTTCTGGGACAGGGGGGCTGGCTACACCTTC
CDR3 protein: CASSFWDRGAGYTF

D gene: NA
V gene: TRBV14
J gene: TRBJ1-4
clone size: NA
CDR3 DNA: TGTGCCAGCAGTCTCGCCGGAGGGAGTGAAAAACTGTTTTTT
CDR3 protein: CASSLAGGSEKLFF

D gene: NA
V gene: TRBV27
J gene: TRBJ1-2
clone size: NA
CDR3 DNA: TGTGCCAGCAGTCCGTACAGGGTACGAAACTATGGCTACACCTTC
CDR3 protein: CASSPYRVRNYGYTF

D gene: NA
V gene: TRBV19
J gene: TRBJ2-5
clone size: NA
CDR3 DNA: TGTGCCAGTAGTTTCGGGGGCCGAGAGACCCAGTACTTC
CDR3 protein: CASSFGGRETQYF

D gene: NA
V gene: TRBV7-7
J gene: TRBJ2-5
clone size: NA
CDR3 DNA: TGTGCTAGCAGCTCCGGGGAGACCCAGTACTTC
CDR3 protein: CASSSGETQYF

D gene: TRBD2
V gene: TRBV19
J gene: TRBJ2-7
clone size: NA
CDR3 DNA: TGTGCCAGTAGTAGATGGACTAGCATCGACGAGCAGTACTTC
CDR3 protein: CASSRWTSIDEQYF

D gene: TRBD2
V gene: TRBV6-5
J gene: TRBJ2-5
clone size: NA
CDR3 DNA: TGTGCCAGCAGCTCCCTATCGGGGGGGACCCAGTACTTC
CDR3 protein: CASSSLSGGTQYF

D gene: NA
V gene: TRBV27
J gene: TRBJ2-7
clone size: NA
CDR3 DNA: TGTGCCAGCAGTTTAACAGGGCCCTACGAGCAGTACTTC
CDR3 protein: CASSLTGPYEQYF

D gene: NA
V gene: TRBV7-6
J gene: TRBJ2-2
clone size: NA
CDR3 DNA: TGTGCCAGCAGCCCAACGGACCCCGGGGAGCTGTTTTTT
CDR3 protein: CASSPTDPGELFF

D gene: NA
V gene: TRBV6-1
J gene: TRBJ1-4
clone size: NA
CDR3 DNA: TGTGCCAGCAGTGAAGGTGGTGCGAAGCTTAATGAAAAACTGTTTTTT
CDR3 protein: CASSEGGAKLNEKLFF

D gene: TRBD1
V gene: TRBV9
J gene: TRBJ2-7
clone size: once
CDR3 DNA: TGTGCCAGCAGCGTAGGGGGGACAGGGAACTCCGAGCAGTACTTC
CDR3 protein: CASSVGGTGNSEQYF

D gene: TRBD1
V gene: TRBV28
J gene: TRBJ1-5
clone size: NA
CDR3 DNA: TGTGGGACGACAGGGGGTGGTAATCAGCCCCAGCATTTT
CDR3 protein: CGTTGGGNQPQHF

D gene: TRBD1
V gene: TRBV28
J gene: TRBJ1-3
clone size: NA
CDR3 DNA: TGTGCCAGCAGCCTGACAGGGGCTAGTGGAAACACCATATATTTT
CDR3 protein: CASSLTGASGNTIYF

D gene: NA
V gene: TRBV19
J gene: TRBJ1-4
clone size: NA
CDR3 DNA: TGTGCCAGTAGTGGGGGGGAACGGAATGAAAAACTGTTTTTT
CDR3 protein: CASSGGERNEKLFF

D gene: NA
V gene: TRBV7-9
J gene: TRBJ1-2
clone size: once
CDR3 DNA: TGTGCCAGCAGCTTACACCAGGGTGACTATGGCTACACCTTC
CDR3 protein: CASSLHQGDYGYTF

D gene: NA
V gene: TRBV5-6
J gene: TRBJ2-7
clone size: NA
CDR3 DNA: TGTGCCAGCAGCTTGGGTGAGGCGGTAGCGGACGAGCAGTACTTC
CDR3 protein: CASSLGEAVADEQYF

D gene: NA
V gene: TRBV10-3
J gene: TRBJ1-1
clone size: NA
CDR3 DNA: TGTGCCATCAATCCGGATGAGGGCACTGAAGCTTTCTTT
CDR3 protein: CAINPDEGTEAFF

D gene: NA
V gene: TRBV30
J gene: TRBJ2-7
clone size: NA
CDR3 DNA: TGTGCCTGGAACCTAGCAGGCGAGCAGTACTTC
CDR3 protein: CAWNLAGEQYF

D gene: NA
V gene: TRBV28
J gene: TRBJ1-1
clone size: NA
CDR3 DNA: TGTGCCAGCAGTGCCCCGGGGGAGATTCGCACTGAAGCTTTCTTT
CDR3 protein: CASSAPGEIRTEAFF

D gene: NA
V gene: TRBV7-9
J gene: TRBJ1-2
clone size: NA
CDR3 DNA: TGTGCCAGCAGCCAGACAGTAGACTATGGCTACACCTTC
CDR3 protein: CASSQTVDYGYTF

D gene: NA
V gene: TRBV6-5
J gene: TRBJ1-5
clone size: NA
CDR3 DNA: TGTGCCAGCAGGCGCACCCAGGGGACCAATCAGCCCCAGCATTTT
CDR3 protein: CASRRTQGTNQPQHF

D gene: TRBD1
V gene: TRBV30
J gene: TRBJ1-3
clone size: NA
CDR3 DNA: TGTGCCTGGATGGCAGGGGGGATCTTTGGAAACACCATATATTTT
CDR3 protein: CAWMAGGIFGNTIYF

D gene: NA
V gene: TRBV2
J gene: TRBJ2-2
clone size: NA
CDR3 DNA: TGTGCCAGCAAAAGGGTAGCCACCGGGGAGCTGTTTTTT
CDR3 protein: CASKRVATGELFF

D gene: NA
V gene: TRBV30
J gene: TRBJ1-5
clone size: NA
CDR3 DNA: TGTGCCTGGAGCCTTACAGGACACTTCAATCAGCCCCAGCATTTT
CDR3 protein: CAWSLTGHFNQPQHF

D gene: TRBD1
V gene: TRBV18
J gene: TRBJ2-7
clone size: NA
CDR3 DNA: TGTGCCAGCTCACCTTTAACCGGAGGGACAGGGGTCAACGAGCAGTACTTC
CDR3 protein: CASSPLTGGTGVNEQYF

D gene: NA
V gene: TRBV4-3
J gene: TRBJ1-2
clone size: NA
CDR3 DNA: TGCGCCAGCAGCCAGACTGACAGGCAGACTGGCTACACCTTC
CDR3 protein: CASSQTDRQTGYTF

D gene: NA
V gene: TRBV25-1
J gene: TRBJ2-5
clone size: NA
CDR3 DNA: TGTGCCAGCAGTGCACTGGGACGGCAAGAGACCCAGTACTTC
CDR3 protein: CASSALGRQETQYF

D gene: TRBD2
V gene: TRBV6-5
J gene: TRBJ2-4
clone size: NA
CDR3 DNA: TGTGCCAGCAAACCGGGACTAGCGAGTGCCAACATTCAGTACTTC
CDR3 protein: CASKPGLASANIQYF

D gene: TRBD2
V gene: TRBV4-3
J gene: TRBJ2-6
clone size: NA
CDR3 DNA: TGCGCCAGCAGCCGGAATTTTCGCGGGACTAGCGGGAGAGCTGGGGCCAACGTCCTGACTTTC
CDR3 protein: CASSRNFRGTSGRAGANVLTF

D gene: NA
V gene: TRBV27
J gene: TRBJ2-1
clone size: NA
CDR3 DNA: TGTGCCAGCAGCCGAGGGGGCGGGGGTCACAATGAGCAGTTCTTC
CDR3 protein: CASSRGGGGHNEQFF

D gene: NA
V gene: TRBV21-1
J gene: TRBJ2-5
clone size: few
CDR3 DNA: TGTGCCAGCAGCGATCGGGGACACAAAGAGACCCAGTACTTC
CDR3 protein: CASSDRGHKETQYF

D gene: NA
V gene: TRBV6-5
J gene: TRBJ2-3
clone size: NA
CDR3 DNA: TGTGCCAGCAGTCCCGGGACTCTATTCTTCTATTTT
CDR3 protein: CASSPGTLFFYF